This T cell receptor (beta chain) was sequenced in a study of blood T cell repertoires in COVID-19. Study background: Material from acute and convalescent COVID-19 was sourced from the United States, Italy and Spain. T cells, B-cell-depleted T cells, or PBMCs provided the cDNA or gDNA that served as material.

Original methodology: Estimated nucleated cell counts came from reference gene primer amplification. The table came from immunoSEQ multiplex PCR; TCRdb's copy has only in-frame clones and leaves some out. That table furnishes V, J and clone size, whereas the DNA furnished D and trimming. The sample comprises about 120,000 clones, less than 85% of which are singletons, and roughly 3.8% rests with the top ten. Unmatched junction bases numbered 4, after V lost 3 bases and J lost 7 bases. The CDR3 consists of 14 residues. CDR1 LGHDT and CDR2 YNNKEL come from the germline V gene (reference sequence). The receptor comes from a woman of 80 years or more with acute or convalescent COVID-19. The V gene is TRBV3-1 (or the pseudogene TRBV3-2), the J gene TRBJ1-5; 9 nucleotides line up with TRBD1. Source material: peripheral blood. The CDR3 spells CASSQGQGDQPQHF. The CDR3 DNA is TGTGCCAGCAGCCAGGGACAGGGTGACCAGCCCCAGCATTTT.